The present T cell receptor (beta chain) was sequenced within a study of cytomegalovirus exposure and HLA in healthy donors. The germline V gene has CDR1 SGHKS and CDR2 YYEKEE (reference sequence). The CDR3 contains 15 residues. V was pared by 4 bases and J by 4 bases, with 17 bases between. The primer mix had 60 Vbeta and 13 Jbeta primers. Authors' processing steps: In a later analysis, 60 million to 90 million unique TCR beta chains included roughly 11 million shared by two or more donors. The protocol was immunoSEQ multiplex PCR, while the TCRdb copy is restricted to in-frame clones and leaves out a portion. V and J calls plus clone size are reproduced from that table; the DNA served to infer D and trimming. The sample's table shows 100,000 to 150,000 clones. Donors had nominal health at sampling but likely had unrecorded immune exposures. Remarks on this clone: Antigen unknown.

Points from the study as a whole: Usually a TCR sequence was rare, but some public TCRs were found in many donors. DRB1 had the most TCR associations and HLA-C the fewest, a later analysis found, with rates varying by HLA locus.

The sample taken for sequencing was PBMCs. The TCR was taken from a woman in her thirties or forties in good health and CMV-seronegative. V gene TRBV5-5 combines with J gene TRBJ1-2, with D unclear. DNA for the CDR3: TGTGCCAGCAGCCCTGGAGTGGGAGATGGCTATGGCTACACCTTC. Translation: CASSPGVGDGYGYTF.